This T cell receptor beta chain was sequenced during a study of shared clonotypes between healthy human individuals. Positively selected for CCR7, the CD45RO-negative cells used as naive CD8 cells excluded terminally differentiated effector memory CD45RA+ cells. Method: immunoSEQ multiplex PCR; TCRdb's copy keeps in-frame clones and lacks some. The sample lists hundreds of thousands of clones; approximately 96% were seen once. Germline V gives CDR1 LNHNV, CDR2 YYDKDF (reference sequence). The CDR3 loop spans 12 amino acids. The V end was cut by 7 bases, the J end by 5 bases, with 9 bases between. The sample consisted of naive CD8+ T cells sorted from blood. The receptor's source is a woman aged 25-40 years in good health. V and J are TRBV15 and TRBJ2-1; D possibly corresponds to TRBD1 (5 bases). CDR3: CATTPGNNEQFF. The CDR3 DNA reads TGTGCCACCACACCAGGGAACAATGAGCAGTTCTTC. Supplemented by reference TRBV15 and TRBJ2-1, the full variable domain reads DAMVIQNPRYQVTQFGKPVTLSCSQTLNHNVMYWYQQKSSQAPKLLFHYYDKDFNNEADTPDNFQSRRPNTSFCFLDIRSPGLGDTAMYLCATTPGNNEQFFGPGTRLTVL.